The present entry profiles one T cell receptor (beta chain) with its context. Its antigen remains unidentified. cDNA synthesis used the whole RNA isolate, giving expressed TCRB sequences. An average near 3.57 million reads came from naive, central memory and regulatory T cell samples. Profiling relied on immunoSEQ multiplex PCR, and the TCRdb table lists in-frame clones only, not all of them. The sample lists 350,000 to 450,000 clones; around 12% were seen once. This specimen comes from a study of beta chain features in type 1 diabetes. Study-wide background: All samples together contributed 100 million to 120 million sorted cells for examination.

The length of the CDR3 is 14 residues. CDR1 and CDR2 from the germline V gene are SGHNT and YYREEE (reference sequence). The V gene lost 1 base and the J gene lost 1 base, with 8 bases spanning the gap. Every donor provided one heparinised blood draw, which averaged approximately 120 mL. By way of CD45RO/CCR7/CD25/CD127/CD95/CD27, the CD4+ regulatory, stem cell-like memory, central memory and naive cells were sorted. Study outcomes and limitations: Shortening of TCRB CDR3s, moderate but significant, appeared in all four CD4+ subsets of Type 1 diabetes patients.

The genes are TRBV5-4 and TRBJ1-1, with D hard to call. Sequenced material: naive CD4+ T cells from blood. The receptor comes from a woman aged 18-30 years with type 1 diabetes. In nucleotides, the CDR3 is TGTGCCAGCAGCTTGCAAGGCGGGAACACTGAAGCTTTCTTT. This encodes CASSLQGGNTEAFF.